These 5 T cell receptor beta chains were sequenced from one sample in a study of beta chain features in type 1 diabetes. Study-level points and caveats: All four CD4+ subsets of Type 1 diabetes patients contained TCRB CDR3s that were moderately but significantly shorter.

No antigen has been assigned to these receptors. All of the isolated RNA was reverse transcribed, so expressed TCRB transcripts were sequenced. Sequencing was performed with immunoSEQ multiplex PCR; in TCRdb, only in-frame clones are kept and a portion is missing. Altogether 20,000 to 25,000 clones are present, roughly two thirds being singletons, with the ten largest covering about 4%. Sequencing input: Tregs from blood. These receptors were taken from a man younger than 35 with type 1 diabetes.

J is TRBJ2-1 and V is TRBV2; 8 nucleotides match TRBD2. In germline, CDR1 is SNHLY, CDR2 FYNNEI. The CDR3 covers 15 residues. The J segment lost 0 bases and the V segment lost 6 bases, leaving 4 bases of the junction unmatched. DNA for the CDR3: TGTGCCAGCAGCCCTGGGACTAGCTCCTACAATGAGCAGTTCTTC. It yields the protein CASSPGTSSYNEQFF.

The chain carries TRBV7-9 and TRBJ2-5; 10 bases align to TRBD1. Germline loops: CDR1 SEHNR, CDR2 FQNEAQ (reference sequence). Trimming removed 5 bases from V and 5 bases from J; junction bases left unmatched: 5. The CDR3 is made up of 14 amino acids. The CDR3 loop reads CASSRQGAYETQYF. CDR3 coding DNA: TGTGCCAGCAGCCGACAGGGGGCTTATGAGACCCAGTACTTC.

The V and J genes are TRBV18 and TRBJ2-7; D possibly corresponds to TRBD1 (6 bases). Germline V gives CDR1 KGHSH, CDR2 LQKENI. Trimming took off 3 bases at V and 1 base at J, with 16 bases between the two ends. CDR3 length: 16 residues. CDR3 region: CASSPSSGAYSYEQYF. The CDR3 nucleotides read TGTGCCAGCTCACCGAGTTCAGGGGCCTATTCCTACGAGCAGTACTTC. Full variable domain (rest looked up from reference TRBV18 and TRBJ2-7): NAGVMQNPRHLVRRRGQEARLRCSPMKGHSHVYWYRQLPEEGLKFMVYLQKENIIDESGMPKERFSAEFPKEGPSILRIQQVVRGDSAAYFCASSPSSGAYSYEQYFGPGTRLTVT.

Only a few counts were recorded for this clone. This chain connects TRBV28 to TRBJ1-2, with 8 bases fitting TRBD1. The ends lost 4 bases at V and 3 bases at J; junction bases unmatched: 7. From germline, CDR1 is MDHEN and CDR2 SYDVKM. This CDR3 contains 15 residues. This CDR3 is CASSSAGGAHYGYTF. Here the CDR3 DNA reads TGTGCCAGCAGTTCCGCAGGGGGCGCTCACTATGGCTACACCTTC.

This clone was picked up one time. The chain uses TRBV6-5 and TRBJ2-4; D not certain. The CDR3 consists of 15 residues. V was cut by 4 bases and J by 2 bases, with 12 bases left in between. Germline lookup yields CDR1 MNHEY and CDR2 SVGAGI. The CDR3, as DNA: TGTGCCAGCAGTTTCATGGCCATGACCAAAAACATTCAGTACTTC. Its protein product is CASSFMAMTKNIQYF.